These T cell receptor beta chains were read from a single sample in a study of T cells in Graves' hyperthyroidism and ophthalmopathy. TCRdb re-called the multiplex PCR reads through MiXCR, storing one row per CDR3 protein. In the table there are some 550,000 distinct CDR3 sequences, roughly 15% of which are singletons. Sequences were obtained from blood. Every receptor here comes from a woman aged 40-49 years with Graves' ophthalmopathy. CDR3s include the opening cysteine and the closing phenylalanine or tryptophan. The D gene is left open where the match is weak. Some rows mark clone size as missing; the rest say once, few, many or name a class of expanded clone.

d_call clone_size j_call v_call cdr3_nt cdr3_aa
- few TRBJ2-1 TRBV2 TGTGCCAGCACTTCTTCGGGCGATGAGCAGTTCTTC CASTSSGDEQFF
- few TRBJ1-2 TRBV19 TGTGCCAACTCCGGGACGGCGTATGGCTACACCTTC CANSGTAYGYTF
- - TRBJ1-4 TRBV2 TGTGCCAGCAGGAAGGGGACCACTAATGAAAAACTGTTTTTT CASRKGTTNEKLFF
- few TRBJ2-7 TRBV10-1 TGCGCCAGCAGTGAGGGTTTTGGCGGATCCTACGAGCAGTACTTC CASSEGFGGSYEQYF
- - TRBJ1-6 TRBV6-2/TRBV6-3 TGTGCCAGCAGACTCGGGACATATAATTCACCCCTCCACTTT CASRLGTYNSPLHF
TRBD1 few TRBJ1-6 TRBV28 TGTGCCAGCAGTTTACCGACAGGGAAGGGGTCACCCCTCCACTTT CASSLPTGKGSPLHF
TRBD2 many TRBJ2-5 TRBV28 TGTGCCAGCAGTCCGGCGGGGGCTAGCGGGTCGGAAGAGACCCAGTACTTC CASSPAGASGSEETQYF
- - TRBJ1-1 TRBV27 TGTGCCAGCAAGGGGGAACTTGACAGCAACACTGAAGCTTTCTTT CASKGELDSNTEAFF
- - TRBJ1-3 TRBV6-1 TGTGCCAGCAGTGCAAATATGGAGGGGAGCTCTGGAAACACCATATATTTT CASSANMEGSSGNTIYF
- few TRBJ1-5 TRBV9 TGTGCCAGCAGCGTAGCACCGGAGCGGGCCCAGCATTTT CASSVAPERAQHF
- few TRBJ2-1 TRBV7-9 TGTGCCAGCAGCATCCGGGACCGGTACAATGAGCAGTTCTTC CASSIRDRYNEQFF
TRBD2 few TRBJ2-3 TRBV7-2 TGTGCCAGCAGCTTAACAGCGGGAGGGGGGGGGAGCACAGATACGCAGTATTTT CASSLTAGGGGSTDTQYF
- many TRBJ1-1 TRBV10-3 TGTGCCATCACCCGGACAGCGAACACTGAAGCTTTCTTT CAITRTANTEAFF
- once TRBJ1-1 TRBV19 TGTGCCAGTAGTCCCGCGGGAGCCGAGAACACTGAAGCTTTCTTT CASSPAGAENTEAFF
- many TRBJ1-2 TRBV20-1 TGCAGTGCTAGAGATGCAGCCTATGGCTACACCTTC CSARDAAYGYTF
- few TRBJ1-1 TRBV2 TGTGCCAGCAGTGAAGGGGGACACCTGAACACTGAAGCTTTCTTT CASSEGGHLNTEAFF
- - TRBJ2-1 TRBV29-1 TGCAGCGCCTTTCGGGTGATGGATGAGCAGTTCTTC CSAFRVMDEQFF
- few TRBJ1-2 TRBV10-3 TGTGCCATCAGTGAGGTAGCCTGGCGGCAGGGCAACTATGGCTACACCTTC CAISEVAWRQGNYGYTF
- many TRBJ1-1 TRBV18 TGTGCCAGCTCACCAGGCGTGCCGAACACTGAAGCTTTCTTT CASSPGVPNTEAFF
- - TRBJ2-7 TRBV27 TGTGCCAGCAGTTCACCCTCTGGACCGGCGATGGCCGAGCAGTACTTC CASSSPSGPAMAEQYF
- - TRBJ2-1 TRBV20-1 TGCAGTGCCACGCATCACCTAGGCGATGAGCAGTTCTTC CSATHHLGDEQFF
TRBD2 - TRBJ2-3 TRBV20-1 TGCAGTGCTAGTACTAGCGGGAGTCGGTCAGATACGCAGTATTTT CSASTSGSRSDTQYF
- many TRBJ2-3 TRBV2 TGTGCCAGCAGGCGGGAAGGCACAGATACGCAGTATTTT CASRREGTDTQYF
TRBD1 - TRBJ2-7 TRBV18 TGTGCCAGCTCACAAGGGACAGTCTACGAGCAGTACTTC CASSQGTVYEQYF
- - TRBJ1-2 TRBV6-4 TGTGCCAGCAGTTACTTAACAGGCTTGGGTGGCTACACCTTC CASSYLTGLGGYTF
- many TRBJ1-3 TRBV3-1 TGTGCCAGCAGCCAAGTCGAGGGAGGGACTGGAAACACCATATATTTT CASSQVEGGTGNTIYF
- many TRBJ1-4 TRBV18 TGTGCCAGCTCACCAGGCGAATGGGAAAAACTGTTTTTT CASSPGEWEKLFF